This TCR beta chain derives from a study of blood T cell repertoires in COVID-19. Study in general: Acute-phase and convalescent COVID-19 samples originated in the United States, Italy and Spain.

Germline V gene lookup returns CDR1 SGHRS and CDR2 YFSETQ. This CDR3 is 16 amino acids long. Trimming took 4 bases from V and 5 from J; bases not matched to a gene: 9. Clinical history as reported by participants underpinned cohort assignment. Generated by immunoSEQ multiplex PCR, the TCRdb table keeps only in-frame clones and is missing some. In the table there are 190,000 or so clones, about 81% of which are singletons. The V and J genes are TRBV5-1 and TRBJ1-6; 7 nucleotides line up with TRBD1. The sample consisted of PBMCs or T cells enriched from blood (not recorded which). The source of this sequence is a man between 35 and 55 years old who had recovered from COVID-19. As DNA, the CDR3 is TGCGCCAGCAGCCCCCGGGGCACAGGGGATAATTCACCCCTCCACTTT. Encoded protein: CASSPRGTGDNSPLHF.